Included here is one T cell receptor (beta chain) sequence, with context. Its specificity is not known. These data belong to a study of somatic mutations in cytotoxic T cells in rheumatoid arthritis. Findings of the study overall: Healthy controls showed no age-related rise in CD8+ clonality, whereas rheumatoid arthritis patients did. Per patient, the largest CD8+ clone was found to exceed 20% of CD8+ cells in about an eighth of the roughly 60 cases.

Sequencing used immunoSEQ multiplex PCR; TCRdb keeps in-frame clones, though not all of them. The repertoire includes 15,000 to 20,000 clones, just under 85% of them detected once, and about 21% sits in the top ten. The length of the CDR3 is 15 residues. Germline values: CDR1 MNHEY, CDR2 SMNVEV (reference sequence). V was clipped by 7 bases and J by 1 base; unmatched bases: 8. The gene calls are TRBV27 and TRBJ2-7, with TRBD2 matching 9 bases. This receptor was identified in an adult with rheumatoid arthritis. The sequenced sample was CD8+ T cells sorted from blood. CDR3 residues: CASTRGSGSSYEQYF. CDR3 nucleotide sequence: TGTGCCAGCACCAGAGGTAGCGGGAGTTCCTACGAGCAGTACTTC.